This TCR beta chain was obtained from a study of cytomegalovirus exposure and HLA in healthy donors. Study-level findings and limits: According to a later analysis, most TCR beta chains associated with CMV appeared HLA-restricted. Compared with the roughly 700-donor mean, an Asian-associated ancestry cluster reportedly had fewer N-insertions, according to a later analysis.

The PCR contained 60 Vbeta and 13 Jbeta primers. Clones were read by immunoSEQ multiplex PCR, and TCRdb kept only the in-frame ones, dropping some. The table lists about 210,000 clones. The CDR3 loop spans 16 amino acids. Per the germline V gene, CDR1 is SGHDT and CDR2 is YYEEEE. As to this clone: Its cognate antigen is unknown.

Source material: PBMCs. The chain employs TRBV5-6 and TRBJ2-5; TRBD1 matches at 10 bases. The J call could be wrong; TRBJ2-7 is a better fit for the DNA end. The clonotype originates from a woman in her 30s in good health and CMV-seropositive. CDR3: CASSAPGQGSSYEQYF. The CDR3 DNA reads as TGTGCCAGCAGCGCCCCGGGACAGGGGAGCTCCTACGAGCAGTACTTC.